Shown below are 20 T cell receptor beta chains from a single sample sequenced in a study of OX40 agonist ivuxolimab in advanced cancers. The method was immunoSEQ multiplex PCR; TCRdb's version includes in-frame clones alone and lacks a portion of them. Of about 150,000 clones listed, about 92% are singletons. Specimen: CD4+ or CD8+ T cells sorted from blood, collected in a trial of the OX40 agonist ivuxolimab. The origin of the receptors is an adult with an advanced solid tumor such as melanoma, head and neck, liver or kidney cancer.

V usage is TRBV5-6 and J usage is TRBJ1-2; TRBD1 matches at 8 bases. The CDR3 totals 15 residues. Germline V lookup: CDR1 SGHDT, CDR2 YYEEEE. V was pared by 2 bases and J by 3 bases, with 6 bases of the junction left unmatched. CDR3 nucleotides: TGTGCCAGCAGCTTTCTGGTACAGGGGGACTATGGCTACACCTTC. This encodes CASSFLVQGDYGYTF.

This chain connects TRBV5-1 to TRBJ2-7; TRBD1 agrees at 9 bases. This CDR3 has 16 residues. CDR1 and CDR2 from the germline V gene are SGHRS and YFSETQ. Trimming took 2 bases from V and 7 from J; bases not matched to a gene: 13. CDR3 sequence reads: CASSLRPGTGSWEQYF. CDR3 bases: TGCGCCAGCAGCTTACGTCCCGGGACAGGGTCCTGGGAGCAGTACTTC.

V is TRBV19 and J is TRBJ2-1; TRBD2 is a possible D gene (6 bases). Trimming shortened V by 8 bases and J by 6 bases, and 11 bases separated the two germline ends. Germline V gene lookup returns CDR1 LNHDA and CDR2 SQIVND (reference sequence). CDR3 length: 12 amino acids. CDR3 DNA sequence: TGTGCCAGTGGTCGGGGGACCAATGAGCAGTTCTTC. Its protein is CASGRGTNEQFF.

The chain joins TRBV27 to TRBJ1-5, with 8 nucleotides matching TRBD1. With V trimmed by 4 bases and J by 0 bases, 8 bases remained unmatched. This CDR3 comprises 17 residues. Germline V lookup: CDR1 MNHEY, CDR2 SMNVEV (reference sequence). In DNA, the CDR3 is TGTGCCAGCAGTTCAATAATGACAGGGGCTAGCAATCAGCCCCAGCATTTT. Amino acid sequence: CASSSIMTGASNQPQHF.

The chain links TRBV10-3 to TRBJ2-5, with 10 positions matching TRBD2. The CDR3 has 14 residues. J gave up 3 bases and V 6 bases, and 4 bases lay outside the gene matches. Germline CDR1 reads ENHRY; CDR2 reads SYGVKD. Written as DNA, the CDR3 is TGTGCCATCAGCCTAGCGGGGGATAAAGAGACCCAGTACTTC. It specifies CAISLAGDKETQYF.

The CDR3 region is CASLRGAWRGGYTF. Here the CDR3 DNA reads TGTGCCAGCCTCAGAGGTGCCTGGCGTGGCGGCTACACCTTC. The chain couples TRBV28 to TRBJ1-2; D is undetermined. Germline assignment: CDR1 MDHEN and CDR2 SYDVKM. This CDR3 is built from 14 residues. Trimming stripped 8 bases from V and 8 bases from J, with 21 bases between.

The chain has TRBV28 and TRBJ2-5, with TRBD1 matching over 8 bases. The trim removed 5 bases at V and 2 bases at J, leaving 4 bases unmatched. This CDR3 has 14 residues. The germline V gene has CDR1 MDHEN and CDR2 SYDVKM. CDR3 bases: TGTGCCAGCAGTGGGACAGGCCTACAAGAGACCCAGTACTTC. Its translation: CASSGTGLQETQYF.

The rearrangement joins TRBV7-2 to TRBJ1-4, with D possibly matching TRBD1 (5 bases). V was pared by 0 bases and J by 5 bases, with 10 bases between. Germline CDR1 SGHTA, CDR2 FQGNSA. This CDR3 is built from 15 residues. The CDR3 bases are TGTGCCAGCAGCTTAGCGTCGGGGGGGAATGAAAAACTGTTTTTT. Translated, it gives CASSLASGGNEKLFF.

The genes are TRBV28 and TRBJ1-2; a possible D gene is TRBD1 (5 bases). V lost 6 bases, J lost 4 bases, and 12 bases lay in between. Germline V lookup: CDR1 MDHEN, CDR2 SYDVKM. This CDR3 is built from 13 residues. CDR3 amino acids: CASSQGLPYGYTF. CDR3 coding DNA: TGTGCCAGCAGCCAGGGCCTACCCTATGGCTACACCTTC.

The chain recombines TRBV11-3 with TRBJ2-1; weak D call: TRBD2 (5 bases). V lost 8 bases to trimming and J lost 0 bases, with 11 bases between them. Germline V gene lookup returns CDR1 SGHNT and CDR2 YENEEA. The CDR3 has 14 residues. CDR3 sequence (DNA): TGTGCCAGCCCAGGACTGTTCTCCTACAATGAGCAGTTCTTC. Its translation: CASPGLFSYNEQFF. The complete variable domain, with remaining parts taken from reference TRBV11-3 and TRBJ2-1, reads EAGVVQSPRYKIIEKKQPVAFWCNPISGHNTLYWYLQNLGQGPELLIRYENEEAVDDSQLPKDRFSAERLKGVDSTLKIQPAELGDSAVYLCASPGLFSYNEQFFGPGTRLTVL.

The V and J genes are TRBV10-3 and TRBJ2-2; TRBD1 matches at 8 bases. Germline CDR1 and CDR2: ENHRY and SYGVKD. CDR3 size: 14 residues. With V trimmed by 6 bases and J by 4 bases, 4 bases remained unmatched. In DNA form, the CDR3 reads TGTGCCATCAGAGACGACAGGGGCACCGGGGAGCTGTTTTTT. It yields the protein CAIRDDRGTGELFF.

The chain carries TRBV4-2 and TRBJ1-3, with 7 bases fitting TRBD1. This CDR3 comprises 18 residues. Germline CDR1 and CDR2: LGHNA and YNFKEQ. The ends lost 0 bases at V and 0 bases at J; junction bases unmatched: 8. The CDR3: CASSQDPGQNPSGNTIYF. CDR3 nucleotides: TGTGCCAGCAGCCAAGATCCGGGACAGAACCCCTCTGGAAACACCATATATTTT.

The V and J genes are TRBV28 and TRBJ1-2; no reliable D call. Trimming took off 3 bases at V and 6 bases at J, with 20 bases between the two ends. Germline CDR1 and CDR2: MDHEN and SYDVKM. This CDR3 spans 16 amino acids. The CDR3 here is CASSFIGFGVENGYTF. The CDR3 DNA sequence: TGTGCCAGCAGTTTCATTGGTTTTGGGGTAGAGAATGGCTACACCTTC.

The chain couples TRBV28 to TRBJ1-2; 9 nucleotides line up with TRBD1. The CDR3 sequence is 14 residues long. Germline V gives CDR1 MDHEN, CDR2 SYDVKM. J lost 8 bases, V lost 10 bases, and 14 bases had no gene match. The CDR3 coding sequence is TGTGCCACCCACTCCGGGACAGGGACTGGGGGCTACACCTTC. Translating it yields CATHSGTGTGGYTF.

The V call is TRBV5-5, the J call TRBJ1-4; D perhaps matches TRBD1 (6 bases). The V end was cut by 6 bases, the J end by 2 bases, with 14 bases between. Germline-derived CDR1 and CDR2 are SGHKS and YYEKEE (reference sequence). This CDR3 is built from 15 residues. CDR3 in amino acids: CASTLGHLTNEKLFF. Here the CDR3 DNA reads TGTGCCAGCACCCTGGGACACCTGACTAATGAAAAACTGTTTTTT.

The chain links TRBV7-2 to TRBJ2-7; TRBD1 agrees at 10 bases. The CDR3 has 16 amino acids. V shed 5 bases, J shed 4 bases, and the junction held 11 bases outside the gene matches. From germline, CDR1 is SGHTA and CDR2 FQGNSA. CDR3 loop: CASSPLPTGQGYEQYF. CDR3 nucleotides: TGTGCCAGCAGCCCCCTCCCGACGGGACAGGGGTACGAGCAGTACTTC.

This sequence joins TRBV4-1 and TRBJ2-1; D is ambiguous. Germline CDR1 reads MGHRA; CDR2 reads YSYEKL. The CDR3 is 13 residues long. The germline V and J ends were trimmed by 6 bases and 9 bases, with 15 bases remaining between them. Written as DNA, the CDR3 is TGCGCCAGCAGTGAGACCACCGCTGGTGAGCAGTTCTTC. This encodes CASSETTAGEQFF.

The rearrangement links TRBV7-2 to TRBJ2-7; D unclear. This CDR3 region has 11 residues. Trimming removed 5 bases from V and 3 bases from J, with 5 bases in between. The germline V gene has CDR1 SGHTA and CDR2 FQGNSA. In DNA, the CDR3 is TGTGCCAGCAGCGTATTCTACGAGCAGTACTTC. It translates to CASSVFYEQYF.

Only one count was recorded for this clone. The chain uses TRBV27 and TRBJ1-2; 9 bases fit TRBD1. The trim removed 0 bases at V and 6 bases at J, leaving 8 bases unmatched. This CDR3 has 16 residues. Germline V lookup: CDR1 MNHEY, CDR2 SMNVEV (reference sequence). CDR3 region: CASSLSGTGKGNGYTF. CDR3 coding DNA: TGTGCCAGCAGTTTATCGGGGACAGGGAAGGGAAATGGCTACACCTTC.

The chain combines TRBV4-1 with TRBJ1-4; 8 bases line up with TRBD1. V shed 4 bases, J shed 6 bases, and the junction held 10 bases outside the gene matches. Germline V gene data show CDR1 as MGHRA and CDR2 as YSYEKL. This CDR3 comprises 16 residues. CDR3 coding DNA: TGCGCCAGCAGCCGGGGCGGACAGGGAAGGGATGAAAAACTGTTTTTT. Its protein product is CASSRGGQGRDEKLFF.